What follows is one T cell receptor (beta chain) and its context. Its cognate antigen has yet to be identified. No base quality information exists; no much larger clone differs at one position. The library was produced with RACE. The listed sequencing device is NextSeq 500. During library preparation, unique molecular identifiers were attached to individual cDNA molecules so that TCRs could be counted in a quantitative, reproducible way. Each blood RNA sample was used to sequence both TCR alpha and TCR beta chains. Per the source publication's procedure: A median of roughly 99,000 TCRs per sample was observed, with a range of about 20,000 to 700,000. V, J and CDR3 annotation of the TCR reads was carried out using the Decombinator software suite. For PS versus PT1 abundance plots, all samples were subsampled to the same number of TCRs (28,000). Expanded TCRs were defined as absent before sensitization and observed at least eight times at the 2-week time point. TCRdb handled the public reads itself, with Q25 trimming in fastp and clone calling in MiXCR, and kept productive beta chains. For every CDR3 protein sequence, its rows merge into one entry that carries the most common genes and DNA. The V and J calls come from TCRdb's annotation, not from the publication. The sample contains some 84,000 distinct CDR3 sequences, 10% of them found a single time. The ten largest clonotypes hold approximately 5% of the sample.

The record originates from a study of human T cells and chemical hapten exposure (dated by TCRdb to 2020 to 2022). For context, the study as a whole: For sensitization, 2% DPC in acetone was applied to a roughly 2 cm by roughly 2 cm area of upper inner arm skin. Patient blood was sampled pre-sensitization (week 0) and at 2, 6 and about 24 weeks after DPC sensitization. For TCR sequencing, blood came from 25 to 35 alopecia patients at anywhere from one to four time points (pre-sensitization, 2, 6 and 24 weeks). Alopecia areata with under or over 50% scalp involvement, alopecia totalis and alopecia universalis were represented in the patient cohort, which was mostly female. Patch testing was done on the upper back using Finn chambers containing 0.01% DPC, and results were scored after 6 days according to International Contact Dermatitis Research Group standards. Peripheral blood TCR repertoire changes were tracked in vivo in alopecia patients during primary and secondary sensitization to the hapten diphenylcyclopropenone (DPC). Libraries were combined into a pool for sequencing, and differences in TCR yield between samples came mainly from small differences in library volumes within the pool. Patients additionally received weekly therapeutic DPC doses to the scalp throughout the approximately 24-week study period. Overall study outcomes, separate from this receptor: Repeated subsampling changed both the strength of the expansion versus patch-test correlation and the threshold at which that correlation became significant. All patients had alopecia, a presumed autoimmune disease, so their immune response might differ from that of healthy individuals. DPC sensitization did not change how many TCRs were above 1 in 1000 frequency, and no evidence was found of alterations in global repertoire structure. Significantly more large CDR3 similarity clusters were formed by expanded TCRs than by pre-sensitization or healthy control sets, consistent with antigen-driven responses. Patch test score was positively correlated with the number of PT1 expanded TCRs, with significance at thresholds 8, 16 and 32 but not at 4.

Measured from the cysteine to the phenylalanine, the CDR3 is 13 residues long. Here the CDR3 DNA is all that survives: 39 bases in frame from base 1. The CDR1 and CDR2 encoded by the germline V gene (reference sequence) are MNHNY and SVGAGI. After removal of 4 bases from V and 4 bases from J, the junction retains 3 bases not matched to a gene. Explained via the paper, the time point label denotes: patch test 2, 6 weeks after DPC sensitization. What the treatment or condition label conveys for this sample: therapeutic diphenylcyclopropenone sensitization with weekly scalp DPC. Blood at each patch-test visit was drawn before the patch test was applied. To be eligible, patients had to be aged 18 to 70, diagnosed with alopecia and judged suitable for DPC therapy, while pregnant patients were excluded. Unfractionated whole blood was collected in Tempus Blood RNA tubes, and total RNA was extracted from that blood.

The source was whole blood, collected in connection with sensitization to the hapten diphenylcyclopropenone (DPC). This clonotype originated in a woman aged 45 to 65 with alopecia areata. Some clones in this sample may be carry-over from other donors' samples. This sequence uses TRBV6-6 and TRBJ2-5, with 7 bases in between that match TRBD2. The CDR3 sequence is CASSWGGRETQYF. The DNA sequence is given as TGTGCCAGCAGTTGGGGAGGGCGAGAGACCCAGTACTTC.